Included here is one T cell receptor (beta chain) sequence, with context. Its antigen is not identified. These data are taken from a study of shared clonotypes between healthy human individuals. Points from the study as a whole: The four-donor shared clonotypes exceeded non-shared clonotypes in generation probability, with non-shared ones scoring lower. Rarefaction curves obtained for sorted subsets showed sequencing incomplete despite large depth. Generally, naive subsets came out with larger estimated richness than memory subsets.

From germline, CDR1 is MGHRA and CDR2 YSYEKL. This CDR3 spans 15 amino acids. V was shortened by 4 bases and J by 13 bases, with 23 bases between the two germline ends. The donors were all Caucasian adults (living in Nashville, Tennessee). Data came from immunoSEQ multiplex PCR; TCRdb stores just in-frame clones and leaves some out. The table has about 2.4 million clones, 80% to 95% seen once. The TCR sequence derives from a man in his late teens or twenties in good health. Some clones in this sample may be carry-over from other donors' samples. This sequence joins TRBV4-1 and TRBJ2-1; a possible D gene is TRBD1 (5 bases). Sequencing was carried out using naive CD4+ T cells from PBMCs. Indicated subset: CD45RA+ positively selected. Here the CDR3 reads CASSPGRMGPEVQFF. The CDR3 nucleotides read TGCGCCAGCAGCCCAGGGCGCATGGGGCCAGAGGTTCAGTTCTTC.